Described below is a single T cell receptor beta chain sequence and its context. Its antigen remains unknown. This entry is derived from a study of neoadjuvant nivolumab and ipilimumab in lung cancer. Looked up from germline, CDR1 is KGHSH and CDR2 is LQKENI. The CDR3 has 16 amino acids. V lost 4 bases and J lost 5, with 17 bases in between. Study results and caveats: Compared with tumor-adjacent uninvolved lung, resected tumors showed greater richness and clonality. Blood richness before therapy tracked richness in tumors resected after neoadjuvant therapy.

Sequencing used immunoSEQ multiplex PCR; TCRdb keeps in-frame clones, though not all of them. The data hold approximately 20,000 clones, with around 86% observed a single time. This TCR was recovered from an adult with non-small cell lung cancer. Sequencing was performed on peripheral blood, taken before neoadjuvant nivolumab, alone or with ipilimumab. The V gene is TRBV18, the J gene TRBJ2-2; D is unclear. The CDR3 DNA reads as TGTGCCAGCTCACAGTCGGTGATTTCGGGTACCGGGGAGCTGTTTTTT. As protein: CASSQSVISGTGELFF.